The sequence of this T cell receptor beta chain was determined in a study of T cell repertoires in cytomegalovirus infection. Study details: Both recently identified HLA-C-restricted and well-studied HLA-B-restricted CMV epitopes were used in the study. Both a matching HLA type and CMV infection were indicated by public TCR beta signatures. Study conclusions and caveats: HLA-C-restricted CMV clonotypes gave the most frequent clonotype in two of eight donors.

This CDR3 is built from 13 residues. Trimming shortened V by 5 bases and J by 1 base, and 8 bases separated the two germline ends. Looked up from germline, CDR1 is KGHSH and CDR2 is LQKENI. This clonotype has more than one count but fewer than ten. The antigen is not known. TCRdb ran MiXCR on the reads and lists one entry per CDR3 protein. The sample includes about 570,000 distinct CDR3 sequences, over 35% of them seen just once. The chain recombines TRBV18 with TRBJ1-1; D is unresolved. The sample here was cultured PBMCs, taken from culture after CMV antigen stimulation. The receptor was derived from a human donor in good health (CMV status not recorded). Some clones in this sample may be carry-over from other donors' samples. Here the CDR3 reads CASSFQWNTEAFF. CDR3 in DNA: TGTGCCAGCTCATTTCAATGGAACACTGAAGCTTTCTTT.